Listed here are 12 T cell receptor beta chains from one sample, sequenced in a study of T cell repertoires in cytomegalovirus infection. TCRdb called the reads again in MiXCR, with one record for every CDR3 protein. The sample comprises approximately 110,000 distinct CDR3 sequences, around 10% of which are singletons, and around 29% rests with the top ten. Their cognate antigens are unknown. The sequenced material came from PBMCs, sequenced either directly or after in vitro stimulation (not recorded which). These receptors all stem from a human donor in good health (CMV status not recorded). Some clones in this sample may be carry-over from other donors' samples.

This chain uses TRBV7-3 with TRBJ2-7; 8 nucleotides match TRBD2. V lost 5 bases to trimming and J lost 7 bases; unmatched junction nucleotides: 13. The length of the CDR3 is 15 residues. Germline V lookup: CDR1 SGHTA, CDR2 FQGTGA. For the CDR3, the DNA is TGTGCCAGCAGCCCCGGGGTAGCGGGGCCTTTTGAGCAGTACGTC. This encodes CASSPGVAGPFEQYV.

CDR3 nucleotides: TGCGCCAGCAGCCAAGGGGGGGGACGGTTGAACACTGAAGCTTTCTTT. Translation: CASSQGGGRLNTEAFF. V is TRBV4-1 and J is TRBJ1-1; tentative D call: TRBD1 (5 bases). V lost 1 base to trimming and J lost 0 bases, with 12 bases between them. CDR3 length: 16 amino acids. Per the germline V gene, CDR1 is MGHRA and CDR2 is YSYEKL.

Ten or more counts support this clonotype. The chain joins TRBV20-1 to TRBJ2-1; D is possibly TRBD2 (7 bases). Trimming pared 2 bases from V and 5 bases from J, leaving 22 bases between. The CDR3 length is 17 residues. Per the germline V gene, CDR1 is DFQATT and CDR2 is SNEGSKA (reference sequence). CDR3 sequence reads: CSARSPLGAGDHNEQFF. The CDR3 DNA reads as TGCAGTGCTAGATCCCCCTTGGGGGCGGGAGACCACAATGAGCAGTTCTTC.

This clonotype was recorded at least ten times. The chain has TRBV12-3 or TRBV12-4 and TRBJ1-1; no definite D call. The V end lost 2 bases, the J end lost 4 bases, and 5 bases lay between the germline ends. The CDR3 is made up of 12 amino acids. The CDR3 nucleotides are TGTGCCAGCAGTTTACACACCACTGAAGCTTTCTTT. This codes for CASSLHTTEAFF.

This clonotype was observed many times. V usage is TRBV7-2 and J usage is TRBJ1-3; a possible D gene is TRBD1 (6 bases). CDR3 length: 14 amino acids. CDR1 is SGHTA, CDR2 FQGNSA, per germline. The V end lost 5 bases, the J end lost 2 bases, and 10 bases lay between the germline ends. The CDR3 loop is CASSPRTAGNTIYF. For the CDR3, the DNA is TGTGCCAGCAGCCCTCGGACAGCTGGAAACACCATATATTTT.

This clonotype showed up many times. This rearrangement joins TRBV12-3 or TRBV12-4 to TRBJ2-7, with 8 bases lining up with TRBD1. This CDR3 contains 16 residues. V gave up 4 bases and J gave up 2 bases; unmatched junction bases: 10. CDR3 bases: TGTGCCAGCAGTTCCGGGGACAGGACGGGCACCTACGAGCAGTACTTC. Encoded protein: CASSSGDRTGTYEQYF.

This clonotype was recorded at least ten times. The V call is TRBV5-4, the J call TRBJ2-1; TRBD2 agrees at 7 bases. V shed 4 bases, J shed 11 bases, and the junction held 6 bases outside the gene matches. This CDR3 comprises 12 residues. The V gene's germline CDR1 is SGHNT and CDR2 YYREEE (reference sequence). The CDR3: CASSPQGTKQFF. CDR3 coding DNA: TGTGCCAGCAGCCCGCAAGGGACTAAGCAGTTCTTC. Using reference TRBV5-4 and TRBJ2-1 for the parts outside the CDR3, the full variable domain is ETGVTQSPTHLIKTRGQQVTLRCSSQSGHNTVSWYQQALGQGPQFIFQYYREEENGRGNFPPRFSGLQFPNYSSELNVNALELDDSALYLCASSPQGTKQFFGPGTRLTVL.

Here the CDR3 reads CASKDRGGGSNQPQHF. CDR3 nucleotides: TGTGCCAGTAAGGACAGGGGTGGAGGCAGCAATCAGCCCCAGCATTTT. The gene calls are TRBV19 and TRBJ1-5, with 9 bases aligning to TRBD1. Losses at the gene ends were 7 bases for V and 1 base for J; bases not matched to a gene: 8. The germline gives CDR1 LNHDA, CDR2 SQIVND (reference sequence). The length of the CDR3 is 16 residues. Looking up the rest from reference TRBV19 and TRBJ1-5 gives the full variable domain: DGGITQSPKYLFRKEGQNVTLSCEQNLNHDAMYWYRQDPGQGLRLIYYSQIVNDFQKGDIAEGYSVSREKKESFPLTVTSAQKNPTAFYLCASKDRGGGSNQPQHFGDGTRLSIL.

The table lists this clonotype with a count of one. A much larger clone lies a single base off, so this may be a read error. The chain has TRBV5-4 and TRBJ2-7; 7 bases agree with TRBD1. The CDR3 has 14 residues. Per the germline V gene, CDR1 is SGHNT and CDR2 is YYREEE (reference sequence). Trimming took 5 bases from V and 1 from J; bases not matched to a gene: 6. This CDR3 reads CASRRDSESYEQYV. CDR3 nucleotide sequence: TGTGCCAGCAGAAGGGACAGCGAGTCCTACGAGCAGTACGTC.

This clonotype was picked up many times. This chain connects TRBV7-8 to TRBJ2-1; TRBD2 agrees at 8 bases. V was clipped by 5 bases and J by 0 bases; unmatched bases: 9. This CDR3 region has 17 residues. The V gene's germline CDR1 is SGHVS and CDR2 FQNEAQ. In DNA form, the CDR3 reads TGTGCCAGCAGCCCCAGACTAGCGTCCATCTCCTACAATGAGCAGTTCTTC. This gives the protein CASSPRLASISYNEQFF.

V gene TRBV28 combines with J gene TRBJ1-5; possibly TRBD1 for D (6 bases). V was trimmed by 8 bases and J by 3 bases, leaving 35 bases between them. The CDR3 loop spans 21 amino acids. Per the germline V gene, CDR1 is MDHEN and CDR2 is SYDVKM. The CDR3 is CASGEVNGRGTRLGYNQPQHF. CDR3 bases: TGTGCCAGCGGCGAAGTAAACGGCAGGGGAACCAGACTTGGGTACAATCAGCCCCAGCATTTT.

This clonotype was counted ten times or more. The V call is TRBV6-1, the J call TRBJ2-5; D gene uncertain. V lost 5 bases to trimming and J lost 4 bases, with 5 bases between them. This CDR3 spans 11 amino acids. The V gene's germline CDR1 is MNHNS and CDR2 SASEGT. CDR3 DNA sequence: TGTGCCAGCAGTTATTTAGAGACCCAGTACTTC. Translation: CASSYLETQYF.